The entry that follows covers one T cell receptor beta chain sequence. Its antigen is not yet known. No qualities accompany the bases; no much larger clone lies one base away. This specimen belongs to a study of blood T cell repertoires in COVID-19 (dated by TCRdb to the early 2020s). A note on the overall study: Collaborator samples came from the United States, Italy and Spain and covered acute and convalescent phases of COVID-19. The material from the prospective study consisted of cDNA or gDNA derived from T cells, B-cell-depleted T cells, or PBMCs. The dataset comprised deeply sampled blood TCRbeta repertoires from subjects exposed to, actively infected with, or recovered from COVID-19. The repertoires were released in a freely available public database intended as a resource for research on the immune response to SARS-CoV-2. The samples were drawn from the first 160 participants of the ongoing ImmuneRACE study and from 950 to 1,500 subjects provided by 6 global collaborators. A de-identified subject ID, COVID-19 status, age in years and sex were almost always included in the sample metadata. Where available, HLA class I and class II types were taken from metadata supplied by the sample provider and were not determined by assay-based typing. Paper-wide results and their limitations: The amount of clinical and demographic metadata varied by source and participant and was provided uncurated.

Collaborating institutions collected whole blood in K2EDTA tubes following their own protocols. For TCRbeta analysis, collaborators shipped samples in one of three forms: frozen whole blood, isolated PBMCs, or DNA extracted from either of those sample types. The germline V end is reduced by 6 bases and the J end by 5 bases; junction bases left unmatched: 10. Reading the germline V gene gives CDR1 MNHEY and CDR2 SVGAGI. Measured from the cysteine to the phenylalanine, the CDR3 is 15 residues long. Left in the record is the CDR3 DNA by itself, 45 bases read in frame from the first base. TCRbeta CDR3 regions were amplified from genomic DNA by means of the immunoSEQ Assay, a bias-controlled multiplex PCR. In the paper's pipeline: Nucleated cell counts per sample were estimated from amplification of reference gene primers within the assay. Sequence reads were collapsed and filtered to measure the absolute abundance of every unique TCRbeta CDR3 rearrangement. Productive Simpson clonality was computed per sample as the square root of Simpson's diversity index over productive rearrangements. TCRdb took this table from immuneACCESS and kept in-frame rearrangements with V and J called. Such tables lack part of the clones; where checked against another copy, unresolved V genes explain under half of the gap, and the rest is unexplained. D and trimming come from the DNA, and the V and J calls and clone size come from that table. This sample comprises 10,000 or so clones, around four fifths of them detected only once. The top ten hold approximately 12% of the sample.

The source material was peripheral blood. The rearranged segments are TRBV6-5 and TRBJ2-7, and TRBD2 aligns with 10 junction nucleotides. This receptor was identified in a human donor in a cohort sampled during active COVID-19. The CDR3 corresponds to CASSRTSGIYNEQYF. The DNA sequence follows: TGTGCCAGCAGCCGTACTAGCGGGATATACAACGAGCAGTACTTC.